These T cell receptor beta chains were read from a single sample in a study of shared clonotypes between healthy human individuals. Data came from immunoSEQ multiplex PCR; TCRdb stores just in-frame clones and leaves some out. The sample shows under 80,000 clones, 60% to 65% of them seen only once. Sequenced input: memory CD8+ T cells sorted from blood. Source of these receptors: a man aged 25-45 years in good health. CDR3s include the opening cysteine and the closing phenylalanine or tryptophan. D genes are given only for firm matches. Clone size is not always given. Where it is, it says once, few, many or a class for expanded clones.

clone size	V gene	J gene	D gene	CDR3 protein	CDR3 DNA
NA	TRBV5-1	TRBJ2-7	NA	CASGISPNYEQYF	TGCGCCAGCGGAATTAGTCCGAACTACGAGCAGTACTTC
NA	TRBV2	TRBJ1-1	NA	CASSTGLNTEAFF	TGTGCCAGCAGTACAGGATTGAACACTGAAGCTTTCTTT
few	TRBV7-8	TRBJ2-3	NA	CASSLRSHTDTQYF	TGTGCCAGCAGCTTAAGGTCTCACACAGATACGCAGTATTTT
NA	TRBV18	TRBJ2-3	NA	CASSPPARGHTDTQYF	TGTGCCAGCTCACCCCCGGCTAGAGGCCACACAGATACGCAGTATTTT
NA	TRBV6-6	TRBJ1-2	NA	CASSSGPRNGYTF	TGTGCCAGCAGTTCGGGCCCGCGGAATGGCTACACCTTC
many	TRBV7-9	TRBJ1-4	NA	CASSSGDQGVFGEKLFF	TGTGCCAGCAGCTCGGGGGACCAAGGGGTTTTTGGTGAAAAACTGTTTTTT
NA	TRBV10-1	TRBJ2-2	TRBD1	CASSTGTDTGELFF	TGCGCCAGCAGCACCGGGACAGACACCGGGGAGCTGTTTTTT
once	TRBV18	TRBJ2-2	TRBD2	CASSPGLAGLQTGELFF	TGTGCCAGCTCACCGGGACTAGCGGGATTACAGACCGGGGAGCTGTTTTTT
NA	TRBV7-4	TRBJ1-1	NA	CASSPKTGVNTEAFF	TGTGCCAGCAGCCCGAAGACAGGTGTGAACACTGAAGCTTTCTTT
NA	TRBV25-1	TRBJ2-7	NA	CASSESAGPKSYEQYF	TGTGCCAGCAGTGAATCGGCAGGGCCTAAGTCCTACGAGCAGTACTTC
NA	TRBV5-1	TRBJ2-1	TRBD2	CASSLVLAGGDDEQFF	TGCGCCAGCAGCTTGGTCCTAGCGGGAGGGGATGATGAGCAGTTCTTC
once	TRBV28	TRBJ1-3	TRBD1	CASSPGPRQGFSSGNTIYF	TGTGCCAGCAGTCCCGGCCCCAGACAGGGATTCAGCTCTGGAAACACCATATATTTT
few	TRBV7-9	TRBJ1-2	TRBD1	CASSLGDRPRGGYTF	TGTGCCAGCAGCTTAGGGGACAGGCCACGCGGGGGCTACACCTTC
NA	TRBV7-9	TRBJ2-1	TRBD2	CASSLGSGIVNEQFF	TGTGCCAGCAGCTTAGGTAGCGGGATTGTTAACGAGCAGTTCTTC
NA	TRBV2	TRBJ1-4	NA	CASSEGQGRNRLFF	TGTGCCAGCAGTGAAGGGCAGGGCCGCAATCGCCTGTTTTTT
NA	TRBV30	TRBJ1-2	NA	CAWRDSGPYGYTF	TGTGCCTGGAGGGACTCCGGCCCCTATGGCTACACCTTC
NA	TRBV19	TRBJ2-2	NA	CASKTSLGGHIRELFF	TGTGCCAGTAAGACTAGCTTAGGGGGACACATCCGGGAGCTGTTTTTT
NA	TRBV18	TRBJ2-2	NA	CASSPRSGVNTGELFF	TGTGCCAGCTCACCACGGAGCGGAGTCAACACCGGGGAGCTGTTTTTT
NA	TRBV29-1	TRBJ2-2	TRBD1	CSVQGQGNTGELFF	TGCAGCGTGCAAGGACAGGGGAACACCGGGGAGCTGTTTTTT
once	TRBV27	TRBJ2-6	NA	CASSPLSGANVLTF	TGTGCCAGCAGTCCCCTCTCTGGGGCCAACGTCCTGACTTTC
once	TRBV4-2	TRBJ2-6	NA	CASSQDEGAGANVLTF	TGTGCCAGCAGCCAAGATGAGGGGGCTGGGGCCAACGTCCTGACTTTC
once	TRBV4-2	TRBJ2-1	TRBD2	CASSAGVAGNEQFF	TGTGCCAGCAGCGCCGGGGTAGCGGGCAATGAGCAGTTCTTC
NA	TRBV7-6	TRBJ1-3	TRBD1	CASSSTGGDSGNTIYF	TGTGCCAGCAGCTCGACAGGGGGGGACTCTGGAAACACCATATATTTT
few	TRBV28	TRBJ2-1	TRBD2	CASRSGTSVLNEQFF	TGTGCCAGCCGATCCGGGACTAGCGTCCTGAATGAGCAGTTCTTC
NA	TRBV10-3	TRBJ1-4	NA	CAISESGREFGKLFF	TGTGCCATCAGTGAGTCGGGCAGGGAATTTGGAAAACTGTTTTTT
NA	TRBV14	TRBJ2-1	NA	CASSQRVGYNEQFF	TGTGCCAGCAGCCAGCGGGTGGGGTACAATGAGCAGTTCTTC
few	TRBV27	TRBJ2-1	TRBD2	CASSSTSASYNEQFF	TGTGCCAGCAGTTCGACTAGCGCTTCCTACAATGAGCAGTTCTTC
NA	TRBV18	TRBJ2-7	TRBD2	CASSLSRGGPREQYF	TGTGCCAGCTCACTGTCGAGGGGAGGGCCGCGCGAGCAGTACTTC
few	TRBV6-6	TRBJ2-7	NA	CASTESNEQYF	TGTGCCAGCACGGAGAGCAACGAGCAGTACTTC
many	TRBV27	TRBJ2-7	NA	CASMGGASYEQYF	TGTGCCAGCATGGGGGGGGCCTCCTACGAGCAGTACTTC
few	TRBV4-1	TRBJ2-7	TRBD2	CASSQGSSGIGYEQYF	TGCGCCAGCAGCCAAGGGAGTAGCGGGATTGGGTACGAGCAGTACTTC
NA	TRBV25-1	TRBJ2-7	NA	CASRRSYEQYF	TGTGCCAGCAGAAGAAGCTACGAGCAGTACTTC
NA	TRBV13	TRBJ1-2	NA	CASSFLGGENYGYTF	TGTGCCAGCAGCTTCTTGGGGGGAGAGAACTATGGCTACACCTTC
NA	TRBV27	TRBJ2-5	NA	CASRSFLGGAETQYF	TGTGCCAGCAGGTCGTTTTTGGGGGGCGCGGAGACCCAGTACTTC
NA	TRBV29-1	TRBJ2-7	NA	CSVEDTTRHRTEQYF	TGCAGCGTCGAAGACACGACAAGACATAGGACGGAGCAGTACTTC
NA	TRBV29-1	TRBJ2-7	TRBD1	CSVGQGRPREQYF	TGCAGCGTTGGACAGGGACGCCCGAGGGAGCAGTACTTC
few	TRBV19	TRBJ1-2	TRBD1	CASYGPDRGFYGYTF	TGTGCCAGCTACGGCCCGGACAGGGGATTCTATGGCTACACCTTC
NA	TRBV25-1	TRBJ2-1	TRBD2	CASSETSDYNEQFF	TGTGCCAGCAGTGAAACTAGCGACTACAATGAGCAGTTCTTC
NA	TRBV29-1	TRBJ2-3	TRBD1	CSVERSGTGVRADTQYF	TGCAGCGTTGAAAGGTCCGGGACAGGGGTTCGCGCAGATACGCAGTATTTT
NA	TRBV28	TRBJ1-2	NA	CASGDSGSGDGYTF	TGTGCCAGCGGTGATTCTGGGTCGGGGGATGGCTACACCTTC
NA	TRBV6-5	TRBJ1-5	NA	CASSYSPGDQPQHF	TGTGCCAGCAGTTACTCACCAGGGGACCAGCCCCAGCATTTT
few	TRBV15	TRBJ1-5	NA	CATSIITSNQPQHF	TGTGCCACCAGCATAATTACTAGCAATCAGCCCCAGCATTTT
NA	TRBV7-2	TRBJ2-7	TRBD2	CASRMTSGSIYEQYF	TGTGCCAGCAGAATGACTAGCGGGAGTATATACGAGCAGTACTTC
NA	TRBV4-3	TRBJ1-1	NA	CASSPTGKRDTEAFF	TGCGCCAGCAGCCCCACGGGGAAGAGGGACACTGAAGCTTTCTTT
NA	TRBV9	TRBJ2-1	TRBD2	CASSVEGLAGGREQFF	TGTGCCAGCAGCGTAGAAGGACTAGCGGGAGGGCGGGAGCAGTTCTTC
few	TRBV6-5	TRBJ1-5	NA	CASTSGKDQPQHF	TGTGCCAGCACGAGCGGAAAAGATCAGCCCCAGCATTTT
once	TRBV6-6	TRBJ1-4	NA	CASSYWEEEKLFF	TGTGCCAGCAGTTACTGGGAGGAGGAAAAACTGTTTTTT
few	TRBV9	TRBJ2-7	TRBD2	CASSSGSSYEQYF	TGTGCCAGCAGTAGCGGGAGCTCCTACGAGCAGTACTTC
NA	TRBV27	TRBJ2-3	NA	CASSYPTQYF	TGTGCCAGCAGTTACCCTACGCAGTATTTT
many	TRBV27	TRBJ2-7	TRBD1	CASRWGQAYEQYF	TGTGCCAGCAGATGGGGACAGGCCTACGAGCAGTACTTC
few	TRBV4-1	TRBJ2-7	TRBD1	CASSQDPGQGAYEQYF	TGCGCCAGCAGCCAAGACCCGGGACAGGGGGCCTACGAGCAGTACTTC
NA	TRBV14	TRBJ2-7	NA	CASSHIGQGVVSAGGLDEQYF	TGTGCCAGCAGTCATATCGGACAGGGAGTCGTTTCAGCGGGAGGTCTCGACGAGCAGTACTTC